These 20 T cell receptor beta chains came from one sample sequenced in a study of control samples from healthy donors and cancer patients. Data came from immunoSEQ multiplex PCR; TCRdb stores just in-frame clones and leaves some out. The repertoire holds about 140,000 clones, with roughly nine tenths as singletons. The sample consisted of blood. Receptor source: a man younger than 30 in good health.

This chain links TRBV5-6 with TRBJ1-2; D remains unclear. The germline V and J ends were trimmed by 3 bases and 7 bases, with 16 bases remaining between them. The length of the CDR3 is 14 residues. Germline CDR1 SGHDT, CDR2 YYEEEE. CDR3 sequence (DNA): TGTGCCAGCAGCTCACCGGGATCCCTGGGTGGCTACACCTTC. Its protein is CASSSPGSLGGYTF.

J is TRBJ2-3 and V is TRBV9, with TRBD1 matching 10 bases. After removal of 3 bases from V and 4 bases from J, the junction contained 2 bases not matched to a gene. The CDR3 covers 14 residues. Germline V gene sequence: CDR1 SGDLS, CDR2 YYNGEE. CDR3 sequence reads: CASSGDRGPDTQYF. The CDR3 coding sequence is TGTGCCAGCAGCGGGGACAGGGGACCAGATACGCAGTATTTT.

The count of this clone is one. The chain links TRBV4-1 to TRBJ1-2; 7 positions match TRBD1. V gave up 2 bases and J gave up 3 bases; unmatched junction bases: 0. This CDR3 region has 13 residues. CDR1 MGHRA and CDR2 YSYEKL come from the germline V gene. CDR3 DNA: TGCGCCAGCAGCCAACAGGGGGACTATGGCTACACCTTC. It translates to CASSQQGDYGYTF.

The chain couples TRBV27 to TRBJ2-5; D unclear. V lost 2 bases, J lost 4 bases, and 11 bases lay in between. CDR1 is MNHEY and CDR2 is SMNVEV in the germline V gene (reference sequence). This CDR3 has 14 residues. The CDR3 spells CASSLVGWAETQYF. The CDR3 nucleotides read TGTGCCAGCAGTTTAGTGGGGTGGGCAGAGACCCAGTACTTC.

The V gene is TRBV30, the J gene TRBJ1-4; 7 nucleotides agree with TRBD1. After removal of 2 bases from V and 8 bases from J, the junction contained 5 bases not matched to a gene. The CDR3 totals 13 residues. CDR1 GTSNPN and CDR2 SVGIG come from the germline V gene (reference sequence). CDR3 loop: CAWSIQGLEKLFF. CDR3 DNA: TGTGCCTGGAGTATACAGGGGCTGGAAAAACTGTTTTTT. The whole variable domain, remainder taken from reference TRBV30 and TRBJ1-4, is SQTIHQWPATLVQPVGSPLSLECTVEGTSNPNLYWYRQAAGRGLQLLFYSVGIGQISSEVPQNLSASRPQDRQFILSSKKLLLSDSGFYLCAWSIQGLEKLFFGSGTQLSVL.

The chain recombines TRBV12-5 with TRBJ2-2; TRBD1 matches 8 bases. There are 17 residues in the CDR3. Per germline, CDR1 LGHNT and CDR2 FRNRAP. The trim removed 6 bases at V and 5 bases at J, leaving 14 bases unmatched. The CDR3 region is CASGKGQEIIRTGELFF. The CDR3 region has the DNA TGTGCTAGTGGCAAGGGACAGGAGATTATAAGGACCGGGGAGCTGTTTTTT.

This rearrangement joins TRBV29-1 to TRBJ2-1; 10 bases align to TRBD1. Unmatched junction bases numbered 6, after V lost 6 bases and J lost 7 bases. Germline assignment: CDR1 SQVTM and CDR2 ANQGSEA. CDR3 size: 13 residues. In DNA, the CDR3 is TGCAGCGTGAGACAGGGGGCGCGGAATGAGCAGTTCTTC. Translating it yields CSVRQGARNEQFF.

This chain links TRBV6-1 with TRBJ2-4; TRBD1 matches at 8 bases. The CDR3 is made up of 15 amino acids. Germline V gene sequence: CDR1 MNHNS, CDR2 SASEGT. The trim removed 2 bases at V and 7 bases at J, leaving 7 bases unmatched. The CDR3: CASSERGQERNIQYF. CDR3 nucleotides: TGTGCCAGCAGTGAAAGGGGACAGGAAAGGAACATTCAGTACTTC.

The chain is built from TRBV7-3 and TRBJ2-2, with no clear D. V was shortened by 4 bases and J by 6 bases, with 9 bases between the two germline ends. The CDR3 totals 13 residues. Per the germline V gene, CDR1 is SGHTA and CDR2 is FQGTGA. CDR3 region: CASSSGLAGELFF. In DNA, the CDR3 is TGTGCCAGCAGCTCCGGGTTAGCCGGGGAGCTGTTTTTT.

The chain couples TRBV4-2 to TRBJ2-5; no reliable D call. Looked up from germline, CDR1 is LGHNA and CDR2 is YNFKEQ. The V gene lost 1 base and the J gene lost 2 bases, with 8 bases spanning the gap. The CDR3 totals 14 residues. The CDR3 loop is CASSQVERQETQYF. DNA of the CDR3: TGTGCCAGCAGCCAAGTGGAACGACAAGAGACCCAGTACTTC.

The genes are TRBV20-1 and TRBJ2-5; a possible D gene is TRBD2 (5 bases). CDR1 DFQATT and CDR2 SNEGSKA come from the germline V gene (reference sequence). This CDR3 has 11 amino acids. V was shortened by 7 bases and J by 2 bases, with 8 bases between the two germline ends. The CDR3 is CSGTVQETQYF. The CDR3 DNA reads TGCAGTGGGACTGTGCAAGAGACCCAGTACTTC.

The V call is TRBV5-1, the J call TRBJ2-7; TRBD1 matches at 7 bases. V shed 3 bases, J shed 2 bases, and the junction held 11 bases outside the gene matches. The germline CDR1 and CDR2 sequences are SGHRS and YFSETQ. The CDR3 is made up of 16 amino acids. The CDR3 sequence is CASSSYPSDRAYEQYF. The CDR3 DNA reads TGCGCCAGCAGCTCATATCCGTCCGACAGGGCCTACGAGCAGTACTTC.

CDR3 sequence reads: CASSLVRGKTEAFF. CDR3 nucleotides: TGTGCCAGCAGTTTAGTTAGAGGGAAGACTGAAGCTTTCTTT. This chain uses TRBV27 with TRBJ1-1; no definite D call. Looked up from germline, CDR1 is MNHEY and CDR2 is SMNVEV (reference sequence). The CDR3 runs to 14 residues. Between the trimmed V and J ends, which lost 2 bases and 5 bases, there was a span of 12 bases.

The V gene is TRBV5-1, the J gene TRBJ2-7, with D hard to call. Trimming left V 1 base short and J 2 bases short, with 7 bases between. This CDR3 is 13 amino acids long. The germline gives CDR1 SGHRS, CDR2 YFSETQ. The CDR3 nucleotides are TGCGCCAGCAGCTTGTCTGGGACCTACGAGCAGTACTTC. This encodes CASSLSGTYEQYF.

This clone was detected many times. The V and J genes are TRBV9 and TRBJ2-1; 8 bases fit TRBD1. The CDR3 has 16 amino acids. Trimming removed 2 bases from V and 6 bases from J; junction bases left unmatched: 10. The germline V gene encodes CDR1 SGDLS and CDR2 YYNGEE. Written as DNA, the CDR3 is TGTGCCAGCAGCGTCGGCCCCCCACAGGGGGGCAATGAGCAGTTCTTC. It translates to CASSVGPPQGGNEQFF.

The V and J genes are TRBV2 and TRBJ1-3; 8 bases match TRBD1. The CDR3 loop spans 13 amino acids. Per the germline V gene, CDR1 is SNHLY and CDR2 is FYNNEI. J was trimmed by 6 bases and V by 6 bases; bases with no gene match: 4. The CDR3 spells CASSSQGVNTIYF. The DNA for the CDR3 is TGTGCCAGCAGCTCACAGGGGGTAAACACCATATATTTT.

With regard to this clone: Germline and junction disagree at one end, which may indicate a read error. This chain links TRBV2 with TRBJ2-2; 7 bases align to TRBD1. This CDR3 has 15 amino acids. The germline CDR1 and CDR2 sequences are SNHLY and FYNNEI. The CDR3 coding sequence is TGTGCCAGGAGTGGGACAGCCGTTAACACCGGGGAGCTGTTTTTT. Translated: CARSGTAVNTGELFF. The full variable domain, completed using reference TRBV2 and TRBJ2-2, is EPEVTQTPSHQVTQMGQEVILRCVPISNHLYFYWYRQILGQKVEFLVSFYNNEISEKSEIFDDQFSVERPDGSNFTLKIRSTKLEDSAMYFCARSGTAVNTGELFFGEGSRLTVL.

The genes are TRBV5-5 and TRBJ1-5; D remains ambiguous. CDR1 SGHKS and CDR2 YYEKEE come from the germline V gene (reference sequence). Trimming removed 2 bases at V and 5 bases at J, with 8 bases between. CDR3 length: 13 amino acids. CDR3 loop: CASSLGPDQPQHF. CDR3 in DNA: TGTGCCAGCAGCTTAGGGCCCGATCAGCCCCAGCATTTT.

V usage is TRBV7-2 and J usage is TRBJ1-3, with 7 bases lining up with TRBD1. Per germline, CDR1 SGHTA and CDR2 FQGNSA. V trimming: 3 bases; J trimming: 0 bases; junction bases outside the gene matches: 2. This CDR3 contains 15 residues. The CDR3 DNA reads TGTGCCAGCAGCTTCCGGGACAGCTCTGGAAACACCATATATTTT. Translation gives CASSFRDSSGNTIYF.

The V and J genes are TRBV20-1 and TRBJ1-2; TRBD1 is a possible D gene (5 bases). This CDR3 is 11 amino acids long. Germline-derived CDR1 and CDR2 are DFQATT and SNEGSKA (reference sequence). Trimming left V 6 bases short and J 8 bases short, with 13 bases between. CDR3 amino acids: CSAPQGYGYTF. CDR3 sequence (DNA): TGCAGTGCCCCCCAGGGATACGGCTACACCTTC.